This is a list of T cell receptor beta chains from one sample in a study of cytomegalovirus exposure and HLA in healthy donors. The assay was immunoSEQ multiplex PCR, and TCRdb's table has in-frame clones only and misses some. The profile shows around 120,000 clones, approximately 80% of them singletons. The specimen was PBMCs. Receptors originate from a human donor in good health. Both conserved end residues are part of each CDR3. The order of the fields is D gene, clone size, J gene, V gene, CDR3 DNA, CDR3 protein. A D gene is named only where the DNA matches it firmly. Some rows have no size entry. The others give once, few or many, or a class for an expanded clone.

>-|-|TRBJ1-6|TRBV5-6
TGTGCCAGCAGCGGGGGGAGGGCCTCCTATAATTCACCCCTCCACTTT
CASSGGRASYNSPLHF
>TRBD1|-|TRBJ1-2|TRBV6-6
TGTGCCAGCAGTTATACAGGGGCCTATGGCTACACCTTC
CASSYTGAYGYTF
>TRBD2|-|TRBJ2-5|TRBV11-2
TGTGCCAGCAGCTTAGGGTCATCAGCGGGGGGGCTAGAGACCCAGTACTTC
CASSLGSSAGGLETQYF
>-|-|TRBJ1-4|TRBV2
TGTGCCAGCAGTGAATGGGCGGGGACAACTAATGAAAAACTGTTTTTT
CASSEWAGTTNEKLFF
>-|-|TRBJ1-3|TRBV5-1
TGCGCCAGCAGCCGGGAATTAACTTCCTCTAACACCATATATTTT
CASSRELTSSNTIYF
>TRBD1|-|TRBJ1-3|TRBV13
TGTGCCAGCAGCTCGGACAGGGCTGGAAACACCATATATTTT
CASSSDRAGNTIYF
>-|-|TRBJ1-4|TRBV5-6
TGTGCCAGCAGCCCTCTGGAGGGGAATGAAAAACTGTTTTTT
CASSPLEGNEKLFF
>-|-|TRBJ2-1|TRBV9
TGTGCCAGCAGCGTAGCTTTAGACACCGACAGAGTTCAAAGCTCCTACAATGAGCAGTTCTTC
CASSVALDTDRVQSSYNEQFF
>-|-|TRBJ2-5|TRBV16
TGTGCCAGCAGCCCAATGACAATATCAGAGACCCAGTACTTC
CASSPMTISETQYF
>-|-|TRBJ2-1|TRBV6-6
TGTGCCAGCAGCTGGGGGGGCGCTTCATACAATGAGCAGTTCTTC
CASSWGGASYNEQFF
>-|-|TRBJ2-7|TRBV5-4
TGTGCCAGCAGCTCCAGACAGGAGTCCTACGAGCAGTACTTC
CASSSRQESYEQYF
>-|-|TRBJ2-1|TRBV13
TGTGCCAGCAGCTTAGCAGGGGCTGGCCTCAATGAGCAGTTCTTC
CASSLAGAGLNEQFF
>-|-|TRBJ2-1|TRBV28
TGTGCCAGCAGCCGCACTAGAGACAATGAGCAGTTCTTC
CASSRTRDNEQFF
>-|-|TRBJ1-4|TRBV5-4
TGTGCCAGCAGCCCGGGAAGGGCCAATTTTGAAAAACTGTTTTTT
CASSPGRANFEKLFF
>TRBD1|medium-sized|TRBJ2-2|TRBV6-1
TGTGCCAGCACAGCCGGGACAGGGGAGACCGGGGAGCTGTTTTTT
CASTAGTGETGELFF
>-|-|TRBJ2-2|TRBV19
TGTGCCAGTAGTACTCTAGCACCCGGGGAGCTGTTTTTT
CASSTLAPGELFF
>TRBD2|-|TRBJ2-1|TRBV29-1
TGCAGCGTTTTGGGGGGGAGCTCCTACAATGAGCAGTTCTTC
CSVLGGSSYNEQFF
>-|-|TRBJ1-2|TRBV7-2
TGTGCCAGCAGCTTAGGATTTGGGGCTACAGCTAACTATGGCTACACCTTC
CASSLGFGATANYGYTF
>-|-|TRBJ1-5|TRBV5-3
TGTGCCAGCAGCCAGGAAACAGGGACTCAGCCCCAGCATTTT
CASSQETGTQPQHF
>TRBD1|-|TRBJ2-7|TRBV18
TGTGCCAGCTCCCCCGGGACAGGGTACTACGAGCAGTACTTC
CASSPGTGYYEQYF
>TRBD2|-|TRBJ2-1|TRBV10-3
TGTGCCATACTTCCGGCGGGGGGGGGTGAGCAGTTCTTC
CAILPAGGGEQFF
>-|-|TRBJ2-3|TRBV4-1
TGCGCCAGCAGCCAAGACCAAATCGGTGCTAGCACAGATACGCAGTATTTT
CASSQDQIGASTDTQYF
>-|-|TRBJ2-3|TRBV19
TGTGCCAGTAGGGACTCTATCACGCAGTATTTT
CASRDSITQYF
>-|-|TRBJ2-2|TRBV27
TGTGCCAGCTCGACAGGTGCGAACACCGGGGAGCTGTTTTTT
CASSTGANTGELFF
>-|-|TRBJ2-5|TRBV28
TGTGCCAGCAGCCAATCAGTGGAGACCCAGTACTTC
CASSQSVETQYF
>TRBD1|-|TRBJ2-1|TRBV9
TGTGCCAGCAGCACCCGGGACAGCTGGTACAATGAGCAGTTCTTC
CASSTRDSWYNEQFF